The 32 T cell receptor beta chains below all came from one sample that was sequenced in a study of regulatory T cells in long-lasting Graves disease. Time point described: newly diagnosed GD, antithyroid drugs for less than 3 months. PBMC-extracted RNA yielded the TCR library. According to the study, TCR beta libraries were built with iRepertoire HTBI primers and CDR3-region Arm-PCR. One entry per CDR3 protein results from TCRdb running MiXCR on the multiplex PCR reads. Among around 480,000 distinct CDR3 sequences listed, about 16% were seen once. These data were also reused for a study on T cells in Graves' hyperthyroidism and ophthalmopathy.

The material was peripheral blood mononuclear cells (PBMCs), obtained at new diagnosis, from a patient treated with antithyroid drugs. These receptors came from a woman aged 40 to 65 with Graves disease.

There are a few counts of this clonotype. The V gene is TRBV4-1, the J gene TRBJ1-2; D might be TRBD1 (5 bases). Per the germline V gene, CDR1 is MGHRA and CDR2 is YSYEKL. V was pared by 0 bases and J by 7 bases, with 12 bases between. There are 14 residues in the CDR3. CDR3 in amino acids: CASSQERGPLGYTF. The DNA for the CDR3 is TGCGCCAGCAGCCAAGAACGGGGCCCCCTTGGCTACACCTTC.

This clonotype was found a few times. The V and J genes are TRBV6-5 and TRBJ2-1; TRBD1 is a possible D gene (6 bases). This CDR3 contains 14 residues. CDR1 is MNHEY, CDR2 SVGAGI, per germline. The V end lost 2 bases, the J end lost 7 bases, and 12 bases lay between the germline ends. The CDR3 DNA sequence: TGTGCCAGCAGTTACCTACAGGGCGCGAATGAGCAGTTCTTC. Its translation is CASSYLQGANEQFF.

Details on this clonotype: This may be a read error: a much more frequent sequence differs by one nucleotide. The gene calls are TRBV27 and TRBJ1-4, with D tentatively TRBD1 (5 bases). In germline, CDR1 is MNHEY, CDR2 SMNVEV (reference sequence). Trimming removed 6 bases from V and 12 bases from J, with 20 bases in between. The CDR3 length is 14 residues. Here the CDR3 DNA reads TGTGCCAGCAGCTACCCCCACCGGGACCCCGAACTGTTTTTT. This codes for CASSYPHRDPELFF.

This clonotype was observed many times. This chain connects TRBV3-1 to TRBJ2-7, with unresolved D. Trimming pared 4 bases from V and 6 bases from J, leaving 22 bases between. The germline V gene encodes CDR1 LGHDT and CDR2 YNNKEL (reference sequence). The CDR3 extends over 16 amino acids. The CDR3 DNA is TGTGCCAGCAGCCCTGTCGCCGTCTCGGGCCTTCCCGAGCAGTACTTC. This sequence encodes CASSPVAVSGLPEQYF.

This clonotype has at least ten counts. This chain links TRBV2 with TRBJ2-2; TRBD1 aligns across 7 bases. From germline, CDR1 is SNHLY and CDR2 FYNNEI. The ends lost 8 bases at V and 6 bases at J; junction bases unmatched: 9. CDR3 length: 14 amino acids. CDR3 sequence (DNA): TGTGCCAGCGGTGGGACAGTTCTTGCCGGGGAGCTGTTTTTT. Amino acids: CASGGTVLAGELFF.

This clonotype showed up many times. The chain links TRBV2 to TRBJ2-5; D is undetermined. This CDR3 contains 13 residues. Germline V lookup: CDR1 SNHLY, CDR2 FYNNEI. V was shortened by 6 bases and J by 5 bases, with 13 bases between the two germline ends. This chain's CDR3 is CASRADLRETQYF. The CDR3 coding sequence is TGTGCCAGCAGAGCAGACCTGAGGGAGACCCAGTACTTC.

In its sample, this clonotype was seen a few times. V and J are TRBV5-6 and TRBJ2-7; possible D gene TRBD1, 6 bases. Trimming took 4 bases from V and 1 from J, leaving 15 bases between them. Germline CDR1 SGHDT, CDR2 YYEEEE. The CDR3 extends over 15 amino acids. The CDR3 reads CASSLPLGASYEQYF. The CDR3 nucleotides are TGTGCCAGCAGCCTCCCGCTGGGGGCGTCCTACGAGCAGTACTTC. Full variable domain (missing parts from reference TRBV5-6 and TRBJ2-7): DAGVTQSPTHLIKTRGQQVTLRCSPKSGHDTVSWYQQALGQGPQFIFQYYEEEERQRGNFPDRFSGHQFPNYSSELNVNALLLGDSALYLCASSLPLGASYEQYFGPGTRLTVT.

The chain has TRBV4-1 and TRBJ2-5; 7 nucleotides agree with TRBD1. Trimming took 4 bases from V and 4 from J; bases not matched to a gene: 12. Germline CDR1 and CDR2: MGHRA and YSYEKL. The CDR3 is 16 residues long. The CDR3 DNA sequence: TGCGCCAGCAGCCCGAGGGACGAGGGGGCGGGAGAGACCCAGTACTTC. Protein sequence: CASSPRDEGAGETQYF.

This clonotype was found many times. This chain uses TRBV24-1 with TRBJ2-7, with a possible D match to TRBD1 (6 bases). Germline V gives CDR1 KGHDR, CDR2 SFDVKD. The V gene lost 5 bases and the J gene lost 0 bases, with 19 bases spanning the gap. CDR3 length: 17 amino acids. CDR3 residues: CATSGDTDSLSSYEQYF. Here the CDR3 DNA reads TGTGCCACCAGTGGGGACACCGACAGCCTTAGCTCCTACGAGCAGTACTTC.

This clonotype has ten or more counts. CDR3 amino acids: CSARGGDSYNEQFF. The CDR3 DNA sequence: TGCAGTGCTAGGGGGGGGGACTCCTACAATGAGCAGTTCTTC. The rearrangement links TRBV20-1 to TRBJ2-1; 7 bases map to TRBD2. This CDR3 region has 14 residues. After removal of 3 bases from V and 0 bases from J, the junction contained 2 bases not matched to a gene. Germline CDR1 and CDR2: DFQATT and SNEGSKA (reference sequence).

Remarks on this clonotype: A read error is possible here, since a much larger clone lies one base away. This chain uses TRBV6-2 or TRBV6-3 with TRBJ1-5; D remains ambiguous. V shed 5 bases and J shed 2 bases, with 13 bases lying between them. The CDR3 length is 15 residues. Looked up from germline, CDR1 is MNHEY and CDR2 is SVGEGT. The CDR3, as DNA: TGTGCCAGCAGTGTCGGCTACTCAGGCAATCAGCCCCAGCATTTT. It codes for CASSVGYSGNQPQHF.

As to this clonotype: A clone one base away is much larger, so this may be a read error. In DNA form, the CDR3 reads TGTGCCAGCAGTACATTTCGGGACATGCAGCGCACAGATACGCAGTATTTT. As protein: CASSTFRDMQRTDTQYF. This chain joins TRBV6-1 and TRBJ2-3; D possibly corresponds to TRBD1 (6 bases). Germline CDR1 reads MNHNS; CDR2 reads SASEGT. The CDR3 loop spans 17 amino acids. The V end was cut by 5 bases, the J end by 1 base, with 19 bases between.

This clonotype was counted a few times. The chain employs TRBV5-6 and TRBJ1-6, with 7 positions matching TRBD1. Germline values: CDR1 SGHDT, CDR2 YYEEEE. This CDR3 spans 15 amino acids. V trimming: 1 base; J trimming: 7 bases; junction bases outside the gene matches: 5. The DNA of the CDR3 is TGTGCCAGCAGCTTGCACAGGGGCGGGAATTCACCCCTCCACTTT. It specifies CASSLHRGGNSPLHF.

Comment on this clonotype: This may come from a read error, since a much larger clone is one base off. This CDR3 fails to terminate in the conserved phenylalanine or tryptophan, so it likely reflects a read error. The CDR3 is CASSPPGQHTDTQYL. For the CDR3, the DNA is TGTGCCAGCAGTCCACCGGGACAGCACACAGATACGCAGTATCTT. The chain links TRBV12-3 or TRBV12-4 to TRBJ2-3; 7 bases are shared with TRBD1. V dropped 5 bases and J dropped 2; count of bases not matched to a gene: 7. This CDR3 comprises 15 residues.

The chain combines TRBV12-3 or TRBV12-4 with TRBJ2-7; D is possibly TRBD1 (5 bases). The CDR3 spans 15 residues. The germline V and J ends were trimmed by 4 bases and 0 bases, with 13 bases remaining between them. CDR3 protein: CASSSPSTVSYEQYF. CDR3 in DNA: TGTGCCAGCAGTTCCCCCTCGACAGTCTCCTACGAGCAGTACTTC.

Only a few counts were recorded for this clonotype. V gene TRBV5-1 combines with J gene TRBJ1-2; D unresolved. Trimming cost V 1 base and J 4 bases, with 14 bases left between them. The CDR3 has 15 residues. CDR1 SGHRS and CDR2 YFSETQ come from the germline V gene. CDR3 amino acids: CASSLISAESYGYTF. For the CDR3, the DNA is TGCGCCAGCAGCTTGATTAGTGCAGAGAGCTATGGCTACACCTTC.

The table lists this clonotype with many counts. J is TRBJ2-3 and V is TRBV10-3; 8 bases are shared with TRBD2. Germline V gene sequence: CDR1 ENHRY, CDR2 SYGVKD. Germline trimming cut 10 bases from V and 1 base from J; bases unmatched to any gene: 7. This CDR3 is built from 14 residues. In DNA form, the CDR3 reads TGTGCCACCCAGAGTAGCGGGGGCACAGATACGCAGTATTTT. Its translation: CATQSSGGTDTQYF.

This sequence joins TRBV9 and TRBJ2-7; 10 nucleotides agree with TRBD1. V shed 5 bases and J 2 bases; nucleotides not matched to a gene: 10. This CDR3 is built from 16 residues. From germline, CDR1 is SGDLS and CDR2 YYNGEE. DNA for the CDR3: TGTGCCAGCAGTGGGAGCGGGACAGGGGTTGCCTACGAGCAGTACTTC. This sequence encodes CASSGSGTGVAYEQYF.

J is TRBJ2-2 and V is TRBV3-1, with 7 bases aligning to TRBD2. The germline CDR1 and CDR2 sequences are LGHDT and YNNKEL (reference sequence). CDR3 length: 14 residues. J lost 7 bases, V lost 4 bases, and 6 bases had no gene match. The CDR3 spells CASSPRLAGGELFF. The CDR3 region has the DNA TGTGCCAGCAGCCCCCGACTAGCTGGCGGGGAGCTGTTTTTT.

This chain uses TRBV20-1 with TRBJ1-2; 7 bases agree with TRBD1. CDR1 is DFQATT and CDR2 is SNEGSKA in the germline V gene (reference sequence). The CDR3 covers 13 residues. V lost 3 bases and J lost 4; bases outside the gene matches: 5. Here the CDR3 DNA reads TGCAGTGCTAGTGGGGACAGACCCTATGGCTACACCTTC. Its protein is CSASGDRPYGYTF.

This sequence joins TRBV19 and TRBJ1-3; D gene ambiguous. The ends were cut back, 6 bases at V and 0 bases at J, with 15 bases in the middle. The CDR3 is made up of 16 amino acids. Germline values: CDR1 LNHDA, CDR2 SQIVND (reference sequence). The CDR3 reads CASSVSIGGSGNTIYF. In nucleotides, the CDR3 is TGTGCCAGTAGCGTCAGTATAGGCGGCTCTGGAAACACCATATATTTT.

The CDR3 protein is CASSLGGGGALTDTQYF. CDR3 DNA: TGTGCCAGCAGCTTGGGCGGCGGGGGGGCCCTCACAGATACGCAGTATTTT. This chain joins TRBV11-1 and TRBJ2-3, with 9 bases aligning to TRBD2. The CDR3 is 17 amino acids. Germline V gene sequence: CDR1 SGHAT, CDR2 FQDESV (reference sequence). Germline trimming cut 3 bases from V and 2 bases from J; bases unmatched to any gene: 9.

The V call is TRBV4-1, the J call TRBJ2-7; 7 positions agree with TRBD2. The V gene end was trimmed by 0 bases and the J gene end by 4 bases; junction bases not matched to a gene: 9. The CDR3 extends over 16 amino acids. Germline values: CDR1 MGHRA, CDR2 YSYEKL. The CDR3 coding sequence is TGCGCCAGCAGCCAAGATAAGGGCAGGGAGGGTTACGAGCAGTACTTC. Translating gives CASSQDKGREGYEQYF.

The gene calls are TRBV19 and TRBJ1-5; D gene uncertain. Germline CDR1 reads LNHDA; CDR2 reads SQIVND (reference sequence). This CDR3 spans 15 amino acids. Trimming left V 11 bases short and J 4 bases short, with 21 bases between. CDR3 amino acids: CAGTTLGSGNQPQHF. In DNA form, the CDR3 reads TGTGCCGGTACCACCCTAGGGTCGGGAAATCAGCCCCAGCATTTT.

The rearrangement links TRBV30 to TRBJ2-7; D uncertain. This CDR3 is built from 16 residues. Trimming shortened V by 4 bases and J by 0 bases, and 19 bases separated the two germline ends. The V gene's germline CDR1 is GTSNPN and CDR2 SVGIG (reference sequence). The CDR3 region is CAWNHDNGLSSYEQYF. CDR3 nucleotides: TGTGCCTGGAATCATGATAATGGCCTTAGCTCCTACGAGCAGTACTTC.

The sample holds many counts of this clonotype. The rearrangement links TRBV28 to TRBJ2-2; D uncertain. This CDR3 comprises 12 residues. The germline CDR1 and CDR2 sequences are MDHEN and SYDVKM. The V and J ends lost 8 bases and 1 base respectively, with 5 bases between them. CDR3 coding DNA: TGTGCCAGCCGACAGAACACCGGGGAGCTGTTTTTT. Translation: CASRQNTGELFF.

This clonotype appeared a few times. V and J are TRBV20-1 and TRBJ2-1, with TRBD1 identical over 7 bases. The germline gives CDR1 DFQATT, CDR2 SNEGSKA (reference sequence). Trimming at V came to 6 bases and at J to 8 bases, leaving 7 bases not matched to a gene. This CDR3 region has 12 residues. CDR3 nucleotide sequence: TGCAGTGCCCGAAAGGGGGCCGATGAGCAGTTCTTC. It is translated as CSARKGADEQFF.

The chain is built from TRBV7-9 and TRBJ1-1; no clear D gene. The CDR3 sequence is 13 residues long. Germline V CDR1 and CDR2: SEHNR, FQNEAQ (reference sequence). Trimming cost V 7 bases and J 3 bases, with 12 bases left between them. Here the CDR3 DNA reads TGTGCCAGCACCGTAAGGGTCGACACTGAAGCTTTCTTT. Residues: CASTVRVDTEAFF.

This clonotype was observed at least ten times. DNA for the CDR3: TGTGCCTGGACCCAGGGAGGAGGTAATCAGCCCCAGCATTTT. It specifies CAWTQGGGNQPQHF. The V and J genes are TRBV30 and TRBJ1-5; tentative D call: TRBD1 (5 bases). The V gene lost 4 bases and the J gene lost 4 bases, with 14 bases spanning the gap. This CDR3 contains 14 residues. CDR1 and CDR2 from the germline V gene are GTSNPN and SVGIG (reference sequence).

This clonotype was found many times. The rearrangement joins TRBV24-1 to TRBJ1-5, with 9 bases aligning to TRBD1. This CDR3 comprises 14 residues. Germline assignment: CDR1 KGHDR and CDR2 SFDVKD. V shed 5 bases and J 7 bases; nucleotides not matched to a gene: 5. The CDR3 loop is CATSGTGAAQPQHF. The CDR3 DNA follows: TGTGCCACCAGTGGGACAGGGGCCGCACAGCCCCAGCATTTT.

This clonotype was detected many times. The gene calls are TRBV7-2 and TRBJ2-7; D is possibly TRBD1 or TRBD2 (5 bases each). CDR3 length: 15 amino acids. V was shortened by 5 bases and J by 1 base, with 15 bases between the two germline ends. CDR1 SGHTA and CDR2 FQGNSA come from the germline V gene. The CDR3 DNA reads TGTGCCAGCAGCCTTACGGGACGGATTTCCTACGAGCAGTACTTC. It yields the protein CASSLTGRISYEQYF. The variable domain in full, completed from reference TRBV7-2 and TRBJ2-7, reads GAGVSQSPSNKVTEKGKDVELRCDPISGHTALYWYRQSLGQGLEFLIYFQGNSAPDKSGLPSDRFSAERTGGSVSTLTIQRTQQEDSAVYLCASSLTGRISYEQYFGPGTRLTVT.

This clonotype appeared once. With a much larger clone just one base away, this may be a read error. The rearrangement uses TRBV11-2 and TRBJ1-6, with D possibly being TRBD1 (5 bases). There are 15 residues in the CDR3. Germline V gene lookup returns CDR1 SGHAT and CDR2 FQNNGV. CDR3 amino acids: CASSLARAYNPPLHF. The CDR3 region has the DNA TGTGCCAGCAGCTTAGCCAGGGCCTATAATCCACCCCTCCACTTT.